The 30 T cell receptor beta chains below were found in one sample sequenced in a study of T cell repertoires in cytomegalovirus infection (dated by TCRdb to the late 2010s). Their recognized antigens are unknown. Instrument used: Illumina HiSeq 1500. TCRdb trimmed public reads at Q25 via fastp, called clones via MiXCR and kept in-frame beta chains. Each entry is one CDR3 protein sequence, shown with its most common DNA and genes. Present in this sample are approximately 910,000 distinct CDR3 sequences, roughly 30% of which were seen just once. The biggest ten clones account for 13% of the sample. The treatment or condition tag for this specimen amounts to: in vitro stimulation with specific CMV peptide epitopes to enrich CMV-specific T cells. The specimen comprised cultured CD8+ T cells from PBMCs, sampled from culture after CMV antigen stimulation. The receptor set was obtained from a human donor in good health (CMV status not recorded). Some clones in this sample may be carry-over from other donors' samples.

The CDR3 reads CAISDRIYEQYF. In DNA form, the CDR3 reads TGTGCCATCAGTGATCGGATCTACGAGCAGTACTTC. The chain carries TRBV10-3 and TRBJ2-7; no firm D call. The CDR3 consists of 12 residues. The V gene's germline CDR1 is ENHRY and CDR2 SYGVKD. V dropped 3 bases and J dropped 3 bases, with 6 bases sitting between them.

This clonotype occurred a few times. The chain employs TRBV7-9 and TRBJ1-2; D gene unclear. This CDR3 has 14 residues. Germline values: CDR1 SEHNR, CDR2 FQNEAQ (reference sequence). Trimming removed 5 bases from V and 4 bases from J, with 14 bases in between. CDR3 nucleotide sequence: TGTGCCAGCAGCCCGGACGAAAGGCCCTATGGCTACACCTTC. It codes for CASSPDERPYGYTF.

This clonotype came up a few times. The chain employs TRBV25-1 and TRBJ1-1; D is ambiguous. Germline V gives CDR1 MGHDK, CDR2 SYGVNS. This CDR3 has 14 amino acids. The germline V and J ends were trimmed by 0 bases and 10 bases, with 15 bases remaining between them. The CDR3 is CASSEYFGRTTAFF. For the CDR3, the DNA is TGTGCCAGCAGTGAATATTTCGGCAGGACTACAGCTTTCTTT.

The chain combines TRBV14 with TRBJ2-1; D possibly matches TRBD1 or TRBD2 (5 bases each). Looked up from germline, CDR1 is SGHDN and CDR2 is FVKESK. This CDR3 comprises 15 residues. V lost 4 bases to trimming and J lost 8 bases, with 18 bases between them. The CDR3 DNA is TGTGCCAGCAGCCGAGAGCAGGGAACGAGGGATGAGCAGTTCTTC. Translating it yields CASSREQGTRDEQFF.

This clonotype was seen many times. The chain's CDR3 is CASSLQSDRSYEQYV. The CDR3 DNA reads as TGCGCCAGCAGCCTTCAGTCGGACAGGTCCTACGAGCAGTACGTC. V and J are TRBV4-1 and TRBJ2-7, with 7 nucleotides matching TRBD1. The germline V gene encodes CDR1 MGHRA and CDR2 YSYEKL. The CDR3 extends over 15 amino acids. Trimming cost V 4 bases and J 1 base; bases outside gene matches: 7.

This clonotype was counted only a few times. CDR3 coding DNA: TGCGCCAGCAGAAACAGGGTGGATCAGCCCCAGCATTTT. As protein: CASRNRVDQPQHF. The V call is TRBV10-2, the J call TRBJ1-5, with a tentative D call TRBD1 (6 bases). The CDR3 spans 13 residues. Germline CDR1 is WSHSY and CDR2 is SAAADI. V shed 6 bases and J shed 5 bases, with 11 bases lying between them.

V usage is TRBV10-2 and J usage is TRBJ2-7; D gene uncertain. Trimming stripped 6 bases from V and 4 bases from J, with 16 bases between. The length of the CDR3 is 14 residues. Germline CDR1 is WSHSY and CDR2 is SAAADI. The CDR3 DNA follows: TGCGCCAGCAGCGAGACGGCCTCCCGATACGAGCAGTACTTC. It yields the protein CASSETASRYEQYF.

In its sample, this clonotype was seen a few times. The chain uses TRBV27 and TRBJ2-7; TRBD1 or TRBD2 may be the D gene (5 bases each). Germline lookup yields CDR1 MNHEY and CDR2 SMNVEV (reference sequence). The CDR3 contains 15 residues. V was clipped by 4 bases and J by 3 bases, with 16 bases between them. CDR3 in DNA: TGTGCCAGCAGTTCCGGGGCCACCTGGGGCTACGAGCAGTACTTC. It translates to CASSSGATWGYEQYF.

This clonotype has a count of ten or more. The CDR3 reads CASSRDTPWGNQPQHF. CDR3 sequence (DNA): TGTGCCAGCAGTAGGGACACGCCTTGGGGCAATCAGCCCCAGCATTTT. This chain connects TRBV6-1 to TRBJ1-5; D may be TRBD1 (6 bases). The CDR3 consists of 16 residues. CDR1 and CDR2 (germline): MNHNS, SASEGT. Trimming removed 5 bases from V and 2 bases from J, with 16 bases in between.

The chain carries TRBV20-1 and TRBJ2-7; 7 bases agree with TRBD2. Germline V CDR1 and CDR2: DFQATT, SNEGSKA (reference sequence). With V trimmed by 7 bases and J by 0 bases, 3 bases remained unmatched. CDR3 size: 12 residues. The CDR3 DNA reads as TGCAGTGTGTGGACTAGCTCCTACGAGCAGTACGTC. It translates to CSVWTSSYEQYV.

The rearrangement uses TRBV4-3 and TRBJ2-2; D call uncertain. The CDR3 consists of 16 residues. Per germline, CDR1 LGHNA and CDR2 YSLEER. V was clipped by 0 bases and J by 7 bases, with 15 bases between them. The CDR3 is CASSQELQFYIGELFF. The CDR3 DNA is TGCGCCAGCAGCCAAGAATTACAGTTCTACATCGGGGAGCTGTTTTTT.

This clonotype was observed a single time. The gene calls are TRBV2 and TRBJ2-5, with 7 bases lining up with TRBD2. This CDR3 is 15 amino acids long. The germline CDR1 and CDR2 sequences are SNHLY and FYNNEI. With 4 bases clipped from V and 2 bases from J, the junction kept 7 bases outside the gene matches. CDR3: CASSGDSGQQETQYF. The DNA of the CDR3 is TGTGCCAGCAGTGGGGATAGCGGGCAACAAGAGACCCAGTACTTC.

The V gene is TRBV6-5, the J gene TRBJ1-6; D is uncertain. The V end was cut by 4 bases, the J end by 7 bases, with 11 bases between. Germline lookup yields CDR1 MNHEY and CDR2 SVGAGI. The CDR3 loop spans 14 amino acids. The CDR3, as DNA: TGTGCCAGCAGTTCTCGGGAGCTGAATTCACCCCTCCACTTT. The encoded protein is CASSSRELNSPLHF.

The chain joins TRBV19 to TRBJ1-5; D is unclear. Germline V gene lookup returns CDR1 LNHDA and CDR2 SQIVND (reference sequence). The CDR3 has 14 residues. V was trimmed by 5 bases and J by 6 bases, leaving 14 bases between them. Written as DNA, the CDR3 is TGTGCCAGTAGTCCTGATTTGGGGAGTCAGCCCCAGCATTTT. It encodes CASSPDLGSQPQHF.

This chain connects TRBV9 to TRBJ2-3; TRBD2 matches 9 bases. The germline CDR1 and CDR2 sequences are SGDLS and YYNGEE. With V trimmed by 4 bases and J by 4 bases, 13 bases remained unmatched. CDR3 length: 17 amino acids. CDR3 region: CASSPEGGGDGSDTQYF. The CDR3 DNA reads TGTGCCAGCAGCCCCGAGGGCGGGGGGGACGGGTCAGATACGCAGTATTTT.

This clonotype was counted a few times. The genes are TRBV7-6 and TRBJ2-5; 9 bases are a match to TRBD2. Germline V gene sequence: CDR1 SGHVS, CDR2 FNYEAQ. V was pared by 2 bases and J by 4 bases, with 11 bases of the junction left unmatched. The CDR3 is 17 residues long. CDR3 sequence (DNA): TGTGCCAGCAGCTTAAAGGTTGGCGGGGGGGCCCGAGAGACCCAGTACTTC. Its translation is CASSLKVGGGARETQYF.

The chain links TRBV11-2 to TRBJ2-2, with D tentatively TRBD1 or TRBD2 (5 bases each). CDR1 is SGHAT, CDR2 FQNNGV, per germline. Trimming left V 5 bases short and J 6 bases short, with 16 bases between. The CDR3 spans 15 residues. The CDR3 here is CASSPWDRASGELFF. CDR3 coding DNA: TGTGCCAGCAGCCCTTGGGACCGAGCGTCCGGGGAGCTGTTTTTT.

The CDR3, as DNA: TGTGCCAGCAGTCGGACAGGGGCTGAAGCTTTCTTT. The encoded protein is CASSRTGAEAFF. The chain joins TRBV27 to TRBJ1-1, with 9 bases that match TRBD1. CDR1 and CDR2 from the germline V gene are MNHEY and SMNVEV (reference sequence). CDR3 length: 12 amino acids. The V and J ends lost 5 bases and 6 bases, in that order; junction bases with no gene match: 1.

V usage is TRBV6-8 and J usage is TRBJ2-2, with a tentative D call TRBD1 (6 bases). With 0 bases removed from V and 3 bases from J, the gap between germline ends came to 11 bases. CDR1 is MNHGY, CDR2 SAAAGT, per germline. This CDR3 region has 16 residues. CDR3 residues: CASSYSDSMDTGELFF. The CDR3 bases are TGTGCCAGCAGTTACTCGGACAGTATGGACACCGGGGAGCTGTTTTTT.

This clonotype was seen more than once but under ten times. The V gene is TRBV5-1, the J gene TRBJ2-5, with D perhaps matching TRBD1 (6 bases). The V gene lost 3 bases and the J gene lost 5 bases, with 14 bases spanning the gap. Germline values: CDR1 SGHRS, CDR2 YFSETQ. There are 14 residues in the CDR3. CDR3 coding DNA: TGCGCCAGCAGCTCAAATACAGGGTTGGAGACCCAGTACTTC. Encoded protein: CASSSNTGLETQYF.

The chain is built from TRBV4-3 and TRBJ2-1; either TRBD1 or TRBD2 may supply D (5 bases each). The germline V and J ends were trimmed by 0 bases and 0 bases, with 15 bases remaining between them. This CDR3 spans 18 amino acids. The germline CDR1 and CDR2 sequences are LGHNA and YSLEER. CDR3 sequence: CASSQETGTASSYNEQFF. DNA for the CDR3: TGCGCCAGCAGCCAAGAGACCGGGACGGCAAGCTCCTACAATGAGCAGTTCTTC.

The chain couples TRBV4-2 to TRBJ1-2, with D unresolved. V lost 0 bases to trimming and J lost 6 bases, with 17 bases between them. CDR3 length equals 16 residues. CDR1 LGHNA and CDR2 YNFKEQ come from the germline V gene. The CDR3 region is CASSQDWGGTQDGYTF. The DNA for the CDR3 is TGTGCCAGCAGCCAAGATTGGGGAGGCACGCAGGATGGCTACACCTTC.

This clonotype was detected a few times. This chain connects TRBV5-8 to TRBJ2-1; weak D call: TRBD2 (6 bases). V shed 4 bases and J shed 0 bases, with 8 bases lying between them. The CDR3 covers 14 residues. The germline V gene has CDR1 SGHTS and CDR2 YDEGEE. The DNA for the CDR3 is TGTGCCAGCAGCGGGAGGCCCTCCTACAATGAGCAGTTCTTC. Its translation is CASSGRPSYNEQFF.

This clonotype was seen at least ten times. The chain employs TRBV7-2 and TRBJ2-3, with 10 bases matching TRBD2. Trimming cost V 5 bases and J 3 bases; bases outside gene matches: 8. The germline V gene encodes CDR1 SGHTA and CDR2 FQGNSA. This CDR3 region has 16 residues. In nucleotides, the CDR3 is TGTGCCAGCAGCCGAATACTAGCGGGGCCGACAGATACGCAGTATTTT. Translation gives CASSRILAGPTDTQYF.

In this sample, this clonotype turned up a few times. CDR3 loop: CASSGLGRVAKNIQYF. The DNA for the CDR3 is TGTGCCAGCAGCGGTCTGGGAAGGGTAGCCAAAAACATTCAGTACTTC. This chain uses TRBV6-6 with TRBJ2-4; unclear D gene. V lost 6 bases, J lost 0 bases, and 15 bases lay in between. Per the germline V gene, CDR1 is MNHNY and CDR2 is SVGAGI (reference sequence). The CDR3 loop spans 16 amino acids.

The rearrangement links TRBV4-1 to TRBJ2-7; no clear D gene. CDR3 length: 15 amino acids. Germline CDR1 and CDR2: MGHRA and YSYEKL. V lost 0 bases, J lost 3 bases, and 12 bases lay in between. CDR3 sequence reads: CASSQDWSPRYEQYF. The CDR3 nucleotides are TGCGCCAGCAGCCAAGATTGGTCCCCCCGCTACGAGCAGTACTTC.

This chain links TRBV7-9 with TRBJ2-7; 7 positions match TRBD1. J was trimmed by 0 bases and V by 4 bases; bases with no gene match: 15. This CDR3 has 18 amino acids. CDR1 and CDR2 (germline): SEHNR, FQNEAQ (reference sequence). DNA of the CDR3: TGTGCCAGCAGCTCGGACAGGCCCTCCTTTACTAGCTCCTACGAGCAGTACGTC. Its translation is CASSSDRPSFTSSYEQYV.

The DNA of the CDR3 is TGTGCCAGCAGTTACACCGGGACGGGAGAGACCCAGTACTTC. This translates into CASSYTGTGETQYF. The chain employs TRBV6-8 and TRBJ2-5, with D perhaps TRBD1 or TRBD2 (5 bases each). V was pared by 2 bases and J by 4 bases, with 11 bases between. This CDR3 contains 14 residues. CDR1 is MNHGY and CDR2 is SAAAGT in the germline V gene.

This clonotype was detected many times. The chain links TRBV7-9 to TRBJ2-1; TRBD1 agrees at 9 bases. Trimming at V came to 4 bases and at J to 6 bases, leaving 7 bases not matched to a gene. Per germline, CDR1 SEHNR and CDR2 FQNEAQ (reference sequence). The length of the CDR3 is 15 residues. The CDR3 region has the DNA TGTGCCAGCAGCTCGGGACAGGGAAAAGCCAATGAGCAGTTCTTC. Its protein is CASSSGQGKANEQFF. Full variable domain (missing parts from reference TRBV7-9 and TRBJ2-1): DTGVSQNPRHKITKRGQNVTFRCDPISEHNRLYWYRQTLGQGPEFLTYFQNEAQLEKSRLLSDRFSAERPKGSFSTLEIQRTEQGDSAMYLCASSSGQGKANEQFFGPGTRLTVL.

V is TRBV4-3 and J is TRBJ2-1, with D perhaps TRBD1 (6 bases). Germline V gene sequence: CDR1 LGHNA, CDR2 YSLEER. Trimming cost V 2 bases and J 3 bases, with 11 bases left between them. This CDR3 comprises 15 residues. The CDR3 DNA reads as TGCGCCAGCAGCCAAAGAGGGGGACACTACAATGAGCAGTTCTTC. Amino acids: CASSQRGGHYNEQFF.